This TCR beta chain appears in the sequencing data of a study of cytomegalovirus exposure and HLA in healthy donors. Germline V gene data show CDR1 as SGHTA and CDR2 as FQGTGA. There are 11 residues in the CDR3. Trimming left V 2 bases short and J 9 bases short, with 5 bases between. This clone was observed a few times. Its antigen is undetermined. Broader study findings: Sequencing likely produced, as an artifact, a cluster of highly shared sequence variants.

Amplification used 60 Vbeta primers and 13 Jbeta primers. Libraries were prepared by immunoSEQ multiplex PCR; TCRdb keeps only in-frame clonotypes and omits some of them. The table includes fewer than 130,000 clones, over 60% detected once. The receptor's source is a woman aged 60-70 years in good health and CMV-seropositive. Sequencing used PBMCs. The chain combines TRBV7-3 with TRBJ2-1; D may be TRBD2 (5 bases). CDR3 coding DNA: TGTGCCAGCAGCTTAGCGGGTGAGCAGTTCTTC. Encoded protein: CASSLAGEQFF. Combining the CDR3 with reference TRBV7-3 and TRBJ2-1 gives the whole variable domain GAGVSQTPSNKVTEKGKYVELRCDPISGHTALYWYRQSLGQGPEFLIYFQGTGAADDSGLPNDRFFAVRPEGSVSTLKIQRTERGDSAVYLCASSLAGEQFFGPGTRLTVL.